This TCR beta chain was sequenced in a study of control samples from healthy donors and cancer patients. Sequencing was performed with immunoSEQ multiplex PCR; in TCRdb, only in-frame clones are kept and a portion is missing. The sample records roughly 120,000 clones, about 94% being singletons. Germline V CDR1 and CDR2: MNHNS, SASEGT. The CDR3 is made up of 18 amino acids. The V end was cut by 2 bases, the J end by 0 bases, with 14 bases between. The sequenced sample was blood. J is TRBJ2-6 and V is TRBV6-1; D uncertain. The clonotype was recovered from a man aged 25-45 years in good health. The CDR3 sequence is CASSEKSPLYSGANVLTF. CDR3 nucleotide sequence: TGTGCCAGCAGTGAAAAGTCTCCATTATACTCTGGGGCCAACGTCCTGACTTTC.